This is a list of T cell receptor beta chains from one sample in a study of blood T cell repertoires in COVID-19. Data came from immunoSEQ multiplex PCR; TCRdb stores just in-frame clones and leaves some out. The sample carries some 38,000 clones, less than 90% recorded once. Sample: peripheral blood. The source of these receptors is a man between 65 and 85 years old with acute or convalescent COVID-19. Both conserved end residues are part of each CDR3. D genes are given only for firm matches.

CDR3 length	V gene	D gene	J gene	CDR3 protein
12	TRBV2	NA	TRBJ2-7	CASRQVIYEQYF
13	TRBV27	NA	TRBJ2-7	CASSSERSGEQYF
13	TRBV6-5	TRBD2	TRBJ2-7	CASSKWTSNEQYF
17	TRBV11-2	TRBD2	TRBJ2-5	CASSLGLLAGGQETQYF
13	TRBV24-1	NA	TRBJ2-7	CATSDSDTYEQYF
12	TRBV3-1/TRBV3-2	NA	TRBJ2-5	CASSQVRETQYF
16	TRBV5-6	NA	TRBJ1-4	CASASREGVEREKLFF
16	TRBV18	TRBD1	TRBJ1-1	CASSPPGQALSTEAFF
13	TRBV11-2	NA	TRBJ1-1	CASSLEQGTIAFF
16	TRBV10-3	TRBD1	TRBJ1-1	CAIIKGDRVSHTEAFF
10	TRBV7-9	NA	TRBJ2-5	CASSSETQYF
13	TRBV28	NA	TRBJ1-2	CASIIQGGDGYTF
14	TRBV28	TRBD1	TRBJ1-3	CASSSTGAGNTIYF
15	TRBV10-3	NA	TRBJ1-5	CAISEGRYSNQPQHF
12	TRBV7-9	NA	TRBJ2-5	CASSLGERSIDF
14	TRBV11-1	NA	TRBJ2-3	CASSLEPRTDTQYF
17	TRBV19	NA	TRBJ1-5	CASSILAGVRSNQPQHF
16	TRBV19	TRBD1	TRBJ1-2	CASSITGDSGDYGYTF
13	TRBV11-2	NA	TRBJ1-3	CASSPLQGNTIYF
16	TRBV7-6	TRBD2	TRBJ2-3	CASSVLGAGGADTQYF
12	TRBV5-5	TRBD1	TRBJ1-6	CASTDRFSPLHF
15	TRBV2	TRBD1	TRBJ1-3	CAQLVSAGGRNTIYF
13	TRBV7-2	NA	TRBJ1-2	CASSGRIGPGYTF
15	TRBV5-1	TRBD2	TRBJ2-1	CASTVLAGVDNEQFF
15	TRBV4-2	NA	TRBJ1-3	CASSQDGNSGNTIYF
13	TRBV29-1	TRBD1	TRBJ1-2	CSVAAGTGFGYTF
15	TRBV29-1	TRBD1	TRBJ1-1	CSVPRPGQMNTEAFF
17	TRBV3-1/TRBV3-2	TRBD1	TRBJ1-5	CASSPWTGRHSNQPQHF
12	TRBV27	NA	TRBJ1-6	CASSFSHSPLHF
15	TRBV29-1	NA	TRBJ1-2	CSVIGQNGPFYGYTF
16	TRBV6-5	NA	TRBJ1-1	CASSYLSDNPGTEAFF
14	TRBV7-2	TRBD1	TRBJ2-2	CASSGQGASGELFF
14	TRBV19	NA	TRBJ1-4	CASSISGLNEKLFF
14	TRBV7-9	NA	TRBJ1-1	CASSLPGIDTEAFF
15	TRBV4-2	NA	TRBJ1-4	CASSQDREGGEKLFF
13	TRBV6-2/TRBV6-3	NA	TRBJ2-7	CASSYRVRYEQYF
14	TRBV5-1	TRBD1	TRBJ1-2	CASSLGQGAYGYTF
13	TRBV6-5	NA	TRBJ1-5	CASSSVLRMPQHF
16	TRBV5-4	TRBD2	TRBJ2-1	CASSLDPSGSSDEQFF
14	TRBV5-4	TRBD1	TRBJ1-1	CASSLEGQYTEAFF
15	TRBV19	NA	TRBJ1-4	CASSSQSATNEKLFF
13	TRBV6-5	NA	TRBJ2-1	CASSNDRGGEQFF
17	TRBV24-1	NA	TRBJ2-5	CATSDRFPQGLGETQYF
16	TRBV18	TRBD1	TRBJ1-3	CASSPLRGPSGNTIYF
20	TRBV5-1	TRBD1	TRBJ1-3	CASSLDTFRDSFFSGNTIYF
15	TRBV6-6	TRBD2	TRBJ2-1	CASSLLAGVDNEQFF
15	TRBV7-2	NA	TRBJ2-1	CASSGVGGFYNEQFF
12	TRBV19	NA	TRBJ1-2	CASSWSTYGYTF